This is a list of T cell receptor beta chains from one sample in a study of T cell responses to AZD1222 COVID-19 vaccine. Clones were sequenced by immunoSEQ multiplex PCR, and TCRdb holds only the in-frame ones, with some missing. There are some 100,000 clones in the sample; about 82% occur only once, and under 1.5% lies in the top ten. Sequences were derived from peripheral blood, sampled on day 0 of AZD1222 vaccination. The receptors stem from an adult in good health. The CDR3 runs from the conserved cysteine through the conserved F or W. The D gene is left open where the match is weak. The size entry is marked missing in some rows and otherwise reads once, few, many or a size class.

d_call: -
clone_size: -
v_call: TRBV24-1
j_call: TRBJ2-7
cdr3_aa: CATSDPATSTYEQYF
cdr3_nt: TGTGCCACCAGTGATCCCGCGACATCTACCTACGAGCAGTACTTC

d_call: TRBD1
clone_size: -
v_call: TRBV4-1
j_call: TRBJ1-6
cdr3_aa: CASSQETPGQGRSPLHF
cdr3_nt: TGCGCCAGCAGCCAAGAAACTCCGGGACAGGGGAGATCACCCCTCCACTTT

d_call: -
clone_size: -
v_call: TRBV5-1
j_call: TRBJ1-1
cdr3_aa: CASSFGGANTEAFF
cdr3_nt: TGCGCCAGCAGCTTCGGCGGGGCGAACACTGAAGCTTTCTTT

d_call: -
clone_size: -
v_call: TRBV4-1
j_call: TRBJ2-1
cdr3_aa: CASSVLLGDTNNEQFF
cdr3_nt: TGCGCCAGCAGCGTCTTGCTAGGGGACACTAACAATGAGCAGTTCTTC

d_call: -
clone_size: -
v_call: TRBV28
j_call: TRBJ1-5
cdr3_aa: CASSAVNNQPQHF
cdr3_nt: TGTGCCAGCAGCGCTGTCAACAATCAGCCCCAGCATTTT

d_call: TRBD1
clone_size: -
v_call: TRBV2
j_call: TRBJ1-5
cdr3_aa: CASRQGFGQFQPQHF
cdr3_nt: TGTGCCAGCAGACAGGGGTTCGGCCAATTTCAGCCCCAGCATTTT

d_call: -
clone_size: -
v_call: TRBV25-1
j_call: TRBJ2-2
cdr3_aa: CASSVEVIGELFF
cdr3_nt: TGTGCCAGCAGTGTAGAGGTAATCGGGGAGCTGTTTTTT

d_call: TRBD1
clone_size: -
v_call: TRBV7-9
j_call: TRBJ2-4
cdr3_aa: CASSSGTGGKNIQYF
cdr3_nt: TGTGCCAGCAGCTCCGGGACAGGGGGTAAAAACATTCAGTACTTC

d_call: -
clone_size: few
v_call: TRBV27
j_call: TRBJ1-5
cdr3_aa: CASRMGGGQPQHF
cdr3_nt: TGTGCCAGCCGTATGGGGGGGGGACAGCCCCAGCATTTT

d_call: -
clone_size: -
v_call: TRBV11-3
j_call: TRBJ2-5
cdr3_aa: CASSPGWGVQETQYF
cdr3_nt: TGTGCCAGCAGCCCAGGCTGGGGGGTTCAAGAGACCCAGTACTTC

d_call: -
clone_size: -
v_call: TRBV7-2
j_call: TRBJ1-3
cdr3_aa: CASSATGRSSGNTIYF
cdr3_nt: TGTGCCAGCAGCGCCACAGGGAGAAGCTCTGGAAACACCATATATTTT

d_call: -
clone_size: -
v_call: TRBV27
j_call: TRBJ2-7
cdr3_aa: CASSLSTPASYEQYF
cdr3_nt: TGTGCCAGCAGTTTATCGACACCAGCCTCCTACGAGCAGTACTTC

d_call: TRBD2
clone_size: -
v_call: TRBV6-5
j_call: TRBJ2-7
cdr3_aa: CASRLAGTSYEQYF
cdr3_nt: TGTGCCAGCAGATTAGCGGGAACCTCCTACGAGCAGTACTTC

d_call: -
clone_size: -
v_call: TRBV4-1
j_call: TRBJ2-1
cdr3_aa: CASSQGGSYNEQFF
cdr3_nt: TGCGCCAGCAGCCAAGGGGGCAGCTACAATGAGCAGTTCTTC

d_call: TRBD1
clone_size: -
v_call: TRBV7-3
j_call: TRBJ1-2
cdr3_aa: CASASTDRGYGYTF
cdr3_nt: TGTGCCAGCGCCTCTACAGACAGGGGCTATGGCTACACCTTC

d_call: -
clone_size: -
v_call: TRBV28
j_call: TRBJ1-2
cdr3_aa: CASSPPSAGNRDGYTF
cdr3_nt: TGTGCCAGCAGCCCCCCCTCCGCGGGTAACAGAGATGGCTACACCTTC

d_call: TRBD1
clone_size: -
v_call: TRBV19
j_call: TRBJ1-2
cdr3_aa: CATRDRGVRGYTF
cdr3_nt: TGTGCCACCCGGGACAGGGGAGTTCGAGGCTACACCTTC

d_call: -
clone_size: -
v_call: TRBV28
j_call: TRBJ1-5
cdr3_aa: CASSFRQPQHF
cdr3_nt: TGTGCCAGCAGTTTCAGACAGCCCCAGCATTTT

d_call: -
clone_size: -
v_call: TRBV7-2
j_call: TRBJ1-4
cdr3_aa: CASSQFPGRSNEKLFF
cdr3_nt: TGTGCCAGCAGCCAATTTCCGGGACGGAGTAATGAAAAACTGTTTTTT

d_call: -
clone_size: -
v_call: TRBV6-6
j_call: TRBJ1-6
cdr3_aa: CASSAQTVHNSPLHF
cdr3_nt: TGTGCCAGCAGTGCTCAGACAGTACATAATTCACCCCTCCACTTT